The 11 T cell receptor beta chains presented below share a single source sample, sequenced in a study of blood T cell repertoires in COVID-19. Sequencing was performed with immunoSEQ multiplex PCR; in TCRdb, only in-frame clones are kept and a portion is missing. This sample carries roughly 92,000 clones, approximately 90% of them seen once, and the ten largest clones take 5% to 5.5%. What was sequenced was peripheral blood. These receptors originate from a man aged 50-59 years with acute or convalescent COVID-19.

The rearrangement links TRBV5-6 to TRBJ2-7; 10 bases are a match to TRBD1. CDR3 length: 17 amino acids. The trim removed 5 bases at V and 0 bases at J, leaving 11 bases unmatched. Germline values: CDR1 SGHDT, CDR2 YYEEEE. The CDR3 region is CASSPGTGARSSYEQYF. DNA of the CDR3: TGTGCCAGCAGTCCCGGGACAGGGGCGAGGAGCTCCTACGAGCAGTACTTC.

J is TRBJ2-3 and V is TRBV19; the match to TRBD2 covers 10 bases. Germline CDR1 is LNHDA and CDR2 is SQIVND (reference sequence). CDR3 length equals 16 residues. V gave up 3 bases and J gave up 2 bases; unmatched junction bases: 5. The chain's CDR3 is CASSILGLADTDTQYF. DNA for the CDR3: TGTGCCAGTAGTATCCTTGGACTAGCGGACACAGATACGCAGTATTTT.

This chain joins TRBV3-1 (or the pseudogene TRBV3-2) and TRBJ1-2; D unresolved. Per the germline V gene, CDR1 is LGHDT and CDR2 is YNNKEL (reference sequence). Trimming left V 3 bases short and J 4 bases short, with 6 bases between. The CDR3 spans 12 residues. The CDR3 DNA sequence: TGTGCCAGCAGCCAGCAGGCCTATGGCTACACCTTC. It codes for CASSQQAYGYTF.

The DNA of the CDR3 is TGTGCCAGCAGTAGACAGGGTTCCCGGGGCGAGCAGTACTTC. This sequence encodes CASSRQGSRGEQYF. The chain recombines TRBV27 with TRBJ2-7; 7 nucleotides agree with TRBD1. This CDR3 has 14 amino acids. Trimming removed 5 bases from V and 6 bases from J; junction bases left unmatched: 10. The germline gives CDR1 MNHEY, CDR2 SMNVEV (reference sequence).

The chain is built from TRBV19 and TRBJ2-7, with 7 nucleotides matching TRBD1. Germline CDR1 and CDR2: LNHDA and SQIVND (reference sequence). There are 18 residues in the CDR3. V gave up 3 bases and J gave up 2 bases; unmatched junction bases: 16. The CDR3 region has the DNA TGTGCCAGTAGTATGGCTCTTTGGGCAGGGGGTTCCACCTACGAGCAGTACTTC. Protein sequence: CASSMALWAGGSTYEQYF.

The chain joins TRBV4-3 to TRBJ2-1; D gene uncertain. Germline CDR1 is LGHNA and CDR2 is YSLEER. This CDR3 is built from 16 residues. V was clipped by 0 bases and J by 0 bases, with 9 bases between them. CDR3 DNA sequence: TGCGCCAGCAGCCAAGAGGCTACGGGCTCCTACAATGAGCAGTTCTTC. Protein product: CASSQEATGSYNEQFF.

To note about this clone: An end of the junction does not agree with germline; a read error may underlie this. The rearrangement links TRBV10-3 to TRBJ2-7; 7 bases line up with TRBD2. The CDR3 length is 13 residues. Germline-derived CDR1 and CDR2 are ENHRY and SYGVKD. CDR3 residues: CAISEGDFSGGDF. As DNA, the CDR3 is TGTGCCATCAGTGAGGGGGACTTCAGTGGGGGGGACTTC.

The chain couples TRBV16 to TRBJ1-1; no reliable D call. V lost 5 bases, J lost 3 bases, and 13 bases lay in between. The CDR3 covers 14 residues. The germline CDR1 and CDR2 sequences are KGHSY and FQNENV. The CDR3 region is CASSRGWWDTEAFF. CDR3 bases: TGTGCCAGCAGCAGAGGCTGGTGGGACACTGAAGCTTTCTTT.

This chain connects TRBV3-1 (or the pseudogene TRBV3-2) to TRBJ2-7; a weak D match, TRBD1 (6 bases). The CDR3 has 14 residues. V gave up 4 bases and J gave up 3 bases, with 13 bases separating them. The germline V gene encodes CDR1 LGHDT and CDR2 YNNKEL (reference sequence). CDR3 region: CASSRGGQRYEQYF. CDR3 DNA: TGTGCCAGCAGCCGAGGGGGTCAGCGCTACGAGCAGTACTTC.

The chain recombines TRBV7-9 with TRBJ2-3; D gene unclear. Between the trimmed V and J ends, which lost 5 bases and 3 bases, there was a span of 6 bases. CDR1 is SEHNR, CDR2 FQNEAQ, per germline (reference sequence). This CDR3 comprises 12 residues. For the CDR3, the DNA is TGTGCCAGCAGCGGAGTGACAGATACGCAGTATTTT. Translating it yields CASSGVTDTQYF.

This rearrangement joins TRBV7-9 to TRBJ1-1; D is possibly TRBD1 (5 bases). Germline lookup yields CDR1 SEHNR and CDR2 FQNEAQ (reference sequence). V shed 5 bases and J shed 1 base, with 23 bases lying between them. The CDR3 runs to 18 residues. CDR3 residues: CASSPQAVWGGKNTEAFF. For the CDR3, the DNA is TGTGCCAGCAGCCCCCAAGCGGTGTGGGGCGGGAAGAACACTGAAGCTTTCTTT.